Below are 19 T cell receptor beta chains sequenced from a single sample in a study of shared clonotypes between healthy human individuals. Data came from immunoSEQ multiplex PCR; TCRdb stores just in-frame clones and leaves some out. The data show about 2.4 million clones, approximately 93% seen once. The sequencing sample was made of naive CD4+ T cells from PBMCs. Subset here: CD45RA+ positively selected. Every receptor here comes from a man younger than 30 in good health. Some clones in this sample may be carry-over from other donors' samples.

The rearrangement links TRBV5-1 to TRBJ2-4; 7 bases fit TRBD2. Germline CDR1 reads SGHRS; CDR2 reads YFSETQ. This CDR3 contains 14 residues. J gave up 7 bases and V 6 bases, and 10 bases lay outside the gene matches. DNA for the CDR3: TGCGCCAGCACAGAGGGACTACCCGGGAACATTCAGTACTTC. Residues: CASTEGLPGNIQYF.

This chain links TRBV2 with TRBJ2-3; D possibly corresponds to TRBD1 (6 bases). The V gene lost 7 bases and the J gene lost 3 bases, with 14 bases spanning the gap. CDR1 SNHLY and CDR2 FYNNEI come from the germline V gene. The CDR3 is 14 residues long. The CDR3 DNA follows: TGTGCCAGCATATTGGGGGCGGTGACAGATACGCAGTATTTT. Translated, it gives CASILGAVTDTQYF.

The chain employs TRBV7-2 and TRBJ2-7; 10 bases match TRBD1. The CDR3 has 16 amino acids. Germline V gives CDR1 SGHTA, CDR2 FQGNSA. V shed 5 bases and J 7 bases; nucleotides not matched to a gene: 14. The CDR3 bases are TGTGCCAGCAGCAGGAGGACAGGGGGTGACCCTTTTGAGCAGTACTTC. Protein sequence: CASSRRTGGDPFEQYF. The whole variable domain, filled in from reference TRBV7-2 and TRBJ2-7, reads GAGVSQSPSNKVTEKGKDVELRCDPISGHTALYWYRQSLGQGLEFLIYFQGNSAPDKSGLPSDRFSAERTGGSVSTLTIQRTQQEDSAVYLCASSRRTGGDPFEQYFGPGTRLTVT.

This clone was seen more than once but under ten times. The chain has TRBV28 and TRBJ2-2; D is possibly TRBD2 (5 bases). Trimming removed 4 bases from V and 0 bases from J, with 12 bases in between. Germline V gene lookup returns CDR1 MDHEN and CDR2 SYDVKM. CDR3 length equals 16 residues. CDR3 DNA sequence: TGTGCCAGCAGTTCAGCGGCAAAGCCGAACACCGGGGAGCTGTTTTTT. It encodes CASSSAAKPNTGELFF.

A word on this clone: Compared with germline, one end of the junction differs, possibly owing to a read error. The chain carries TRBV19 and TRBJ2-4; D might be TRBD2 (5 bases). Germline CDR1 is LNHDA and CDR2 is SQIVND (reference sequence). The CDR3 runs 13 residues. The CDR3 bases are TGTGCAAGTACGGGTAGCGTTCCAAACATTCAGTACTTC. Translating it yields CASTGSVPNIQYF. The full variable domain, rest sourced from reference TRBV19 and TRBJ2-4, is DGGITQSPKYLFRKEGQNVTLSCEQNLNHDAMYWYRQDPGQGLRLIYYSQIVNDFQKGDIAEGYSVSREKKESFPLTVTSAQKNPTAFYLCASTGSVPNIQYFGAGTRLSVL.

This rearrangement joins TRBV5-1 to TRBJ2-1; 7 nucleotides agree with TRBD2. The V gene end was trimmed by 2 bases and the J gene end by 3 bases; junction bases not matched to a gene: 8. The CDR3 loop spans 16 amino acids. Germline values: CDR1 SGHRS, CDR2 YFSETQ. The CDR3: CASSFGGGSLYNEQFF. CDR3 DNA sequence: TGCGCCAGCAGCTTTGGTGGCGGGAGTCTCTACAATGAGCAGTTCTTC.

The V and J genes are TRBV7-8 and TRBJ2-1, with TRBD2 matching over 13 bases. Germline CDR1 reads SGHVS; CDR2 reads FQNEAQ. The CDR3 sequence is 17 residues long. The ends lost 5 bases at V and 2 bases at J; junction bases unmatched: 6. The CDR3 loop reads CASSQLAGGPPYNEQFF. Here the CDR3 DNA reads TGTGCCAGCAGCCAACTAGCGGGAGGGCCCCCCTACAATGAGCAGTTCTTC.

This clone was observed a single time. The chain is built from TRBV18 and TRBJ2-3; either TRBD1 or TRBD2 may supply D (6 bases each). The CDR3 loop spans 16 amino acids. Germline V CDR1 and CDR2: KGHSH, LQKENI. V lost 2 bases, J lost 9 bases, and 21 bases lay in between. CDR3 loop: CASSPTTGQGAGTQYF. In nucleotides, the CDR3 is TGTGCCAGCTCACCAACCACGGGACAAGGGGCGGGAACGCAGTATTTT.

The CDR3 DNA sequence: TGTGCCAGCAGCCAGGGACTAGCGACACTTAATGAGCAGTTCTTC. This codes for CASSQGLATLNEQFF. This chain joins TRBV11-2 and TRBJ2-1, with 10 bases fitting TRBD2. CDR1 and CDR2 (germline): SGHAT, FQNNGV. The trim removed 5 bases at V and 7 bases at J, leaving 8 bases unmatched. This CDR3 region has 15 residues.

This chain uses TRBV11-1 with TRBJ2-1; tentatively, D is TRBD1 (5 bases). In germline, CDR1 is SGHAT, CDR2 FQDESV (reference sequence). The CDR3 loop spans 16 amino acids. V was cut by 6 bases and J by 8 bases, with 23 bases left in between. This CDR3 reads CASSPRAKRGPDEQFF. The CDR3 region has the DNA TGTGCCAGCAGTCCACGTGCCAAAAGGGGTCCCGATGAGCAGTTCTTC.

A word on this clone: The sample contains more than one DNA sequence encoding this CDR3. V gene TRBV6-5 combines with J gene TRBJ2-7; the D is unclear. V lost 2 bases, J lost 0 bases, and 8 bases lay in between. Per germline, CDR1 MNHEY and CDR2 SVGAGI. This CDR3 spans 14 amino acids. CDR3 sequence reads: CASSYRSGSYEQYF. The CDR3 DNA sequence: TGTGCCAGCAGTTACAGGTCCGGCTCCTACGAGCAGTACTTC.

The CDR3 is CASSPVQGPQHF. The CDR3 DNA follows: TGTGCCAGCAGCCCAGTGCAGGGGCCCCAGCATTTT. The chain carries TRBV11-2 and TRBJ1-5; D may be TRBD1 (5 bases). CDR3 length equals 12 residues. Per the germline V gene, CDR1 is SGHAT and CDR2 is FQNNGV. V lost 5 bases to trimming and J lost 9 bases, with 11 bases between them.

The chain uses TRBV11-2 and TRBJ1-3; no firm D call. Germline lookup yields CDR1 SGHAT and CDR2 FQNNGV. The CDR3 consists of 14 residues. V gave up 5 bases and J gave up 2 bases, with 10 bases separating them. CDR3 protein: CASSPIGAGNTIYF. In nucleotides, the CDR3 is TGTGCCAGCAGCCCCATTGGGGCTGGAAACACCATATATTTT.

The CDR3 spells CASRPRQGNTEAFF. The CDR3 coding sequence is TGTGCCAGCAGGCCTAGACAGGGGAACACTGAAGCTTTCTTT. The chain joins TRBV7-9 to TRBJ1-1, with 7 positions matching TRBD1. The CDR3 runs 14 residues. CDR1 is SEHNR, CDR2 FQNEAQ, per germline (reference sequence). J lost 1 base, V lost 6 bases, and 5 bases had no gene match.

The chain couples TRBV27 to TRBJ2-7; possibly TRBD1 for D (6 bases). V was pared by 5 bases and J by 3 bases, with 14 bases between. Germline V gene sequence: CDR1 MNHEY, CDR2 SMNVEV (reference sequence). The CDR3 covers 14 residues. CDR3 in amino acids: CASSPRVGGYEQYF. CDR3 sequence (DNA): TGTGCCAGCAGTCCCCGGGTAGGGGGCTACGAGCAGTACTTC.

The genes are TRBV6-5 and TRBJ1-2; the match to TRBD1 covers 12 bases. Germline V lookup: CDR1 MNHEY, CDR2 SVGAGI. Trimming cost V 7 bases and J 6 bases; bases outside gene matches: 6. The CDR3 has 14 residues. CDR3 region: CASNPGQGANGYTF. The CDR3 bases are TGTGCCAGCAACCCGGGACAGGGGGCCAATGGCTACACCTTC.

This clone was seen just once. The V call is TRBV7-2, the J call TRBJ1-2, with 7 bases aligning to TRBD1. Germline lookup yields CDR1 SGHTA and CDR2 FQGNSA. With V trimmed by 1 base and J by 5 bases, 4 bases remained unmatched. This CDR3 comprises 14 residues. The CDR3 coding sequence is TGTGCCAGCAGCTTAGAGACAGGGCGGTATGGCTACACCTTC. It specifies CASSLETGRYGYTF.

The J gene is TRBJ1-1, the V gene TRBV25-1; D is undetermined. CDR3 length: 15 amino acids. CDR1 is MGHDK and CDR2 is SYGVNS in the germline V gene. V was shortened by 5 bases and J by 1 base, with 14 bases between the two germline ends. CDR3 nucleotide sequence: TGTGCCAGCAGTCGTGCCAAGGAGGGGAACACTGAAGCTTTCTTT. Translation gives CASSRAKEGNTEAFF.

This clone was observed a handful of times. The genes are TRBV5-1 and TRBJ1-2; possibly TRBD1 for D (5 bases). Germline-derived CDR1 and CDR2 are SGHRS and YFSETQ. Trimming left V 4 bases short and J 5 bases short, with 15 bases between. This CDR3 is built from 14 residues. CDR3 sequence reads: CASSGGPTEYGYTF. CDR3 DNA: TGCGCCAGCAGCGGCGGCCCGACAGAGTATGGCTACACCTTC.